This record concerns one T cell receptor (beta chain) sequence. Its antigen is currently unknown. The data stem from a study of OX40 agonist ivuxolimab in advanced cancers. Study-wide background: Treatment of patients was with ivuxolimab, an agonistic anti-OX40 (CD134) antibody. From roughly 20 to 85 years was the age range, with a mean of 60 years, and about 83% were male. General study results and limits: In the 0.1 to 3.0 mg/kg range, CD4+ and CD8+ blood T cells had expanded clonally by week 6.

The repertoire was sequenced with immunoSEQ multiplex PCR; TCRdb's copy has only in-frame clones and lacks some. The table includes about 75,000 clones, about nine tenths detected once. Per germline, CDR1 MDHEN and CDR2 SYDVKM. Trimming took 3 bases from V and 3 from J; bases not matched to a gene: 11. This CDR3 has 16 residues. This TCR derives from an adult with an advanced solid tumor such as melanoma, head and neck, liver or kidney cancer. This chain uses TRBV28 with TRBJ2-7; 7 nucleotides agree with TRBD2. Specimen: CD4+ or CD8+ T cells sorted from blood, collected in a trial of the OX40 agonist ivuxolimab. The CDR3 region has the DNA TGTGCCAGCAGTTTTTCCCATAGCGGGTGGCACTACGAGCAGTACTTC. It specifies CASSFSHSGWHYEQYF.